These T cell receptor beta chains were read from a single sample in a study of cytomegalovirus exposure and HLA in healthy donors. Generated by immunoSEQ multiplex PCR, the TCRdb table keeps only in-frame clones and is missing some. The repertoire holds under 200,000 clones, roughly 87% seen once, with approximately 0.98% in the top ten. The sequenced sample consisted of PBMCs. Receptors were obtained from a boy aged 2 to 10 in good health and CMV-seronegative. Both conserved end residues are part of each CDR3. D genes are given only for firm matches. Expanded clones get a size class; other rows say once, few or many, or leave the size out.

clone size	D gene	V gene	J gene	CDR3 DNA	CDR3 protein
.	TRBD2	TRBV10-3	TRBJ2-7	TGTGCCATCAGTGAACCGGGAGGAGGCTACGAGCAGTACTTC	CAISEPGGGYEQYF
.	TRBD1	TRBV5-1	TRBJ1-1	TGCGCCAGCAGCTTGTATCGCCCTATAGACAGGGCGAACACTGAAGCTTTCTTT	CASSLYRPIDRANTEAFF
.	.	TRBV7-9	TRBJ1-2	TGTGCCAGCAGCTCCGGACTCTATGGCTACACCTTC	CASSSGLYGYTF
.	.	TRBV19	TRBJ1-1	TGTGCCAGTAGTATAGGGGCAGGTGAAGCTTTCTTT	CASSIGAGEAFF
.	TRBD2	TRBV7-9	TRBJ2-4	TGTGCCAGCGAGTCGCCTAGCGGCAAAAACATTCAGTACTTC	CASESPSGKNIQYF
.	.	TRBV14	TRBJ2-5	TGTGCCAGCAGCCGGTGGAGGGGAGAAAACCAAGAGACCCAGTACTTC	CASSRWRGENQETQYF
once	.	TRBV14	TRBJ2-3	TGTGCCAGCAGCCAAGTTACAGGGTGGGCAGTTACAGATACGCAGTATTTT	CASSQVTGWAVTDTQYF
.	.	TRBV7-9	TRBJ1-1	TGTGCCACCGAATCCGTCGGCACTGAAGCTTTCTTT	CATESVGTEAFF
few	TRBD1	TRBV6-6	TRBJ2-1	TGTGCCAGCAGCCTGACAGGGGGTTACAATGAGCAGTTCTTC	CASSLTGGYNEQFF
.	TRBD1	TRBV19	TRBJ1-1	TGTGCCAGTAGTATCCTGATAGGCTCGACAGGGGGGAACACTGAAGCTTTCTTT	CASSILIGSTGGNTEAFF
.	.	TRBV2	TRBJ2-5	TGTGCCAGCAGTCCCTATTCGACTGCACAAGAGACCCAGTACTTC	CASSPYSTAQETQYF
few	.	TRBV7-9	TRBJ1-1	TGTGCCAGCAGCGGGAGGAACCAAGCTTTCTTT	CASSGRNQAFF
.	TRBD2	TRBV4-2	TRBJ2-1	TGTGCCAGCAGCCATTCGGCGGAGCGGGAGATTTACAATGAGCAGTTCTTC	CASSHSAEREIYNEQFF
once	TRBD1	TRBV28	TRBJ2-2	TGTGCCAGCAGTATCCCCGGGACAGTCACCGGGGAGCTGTTTTTT	CASSIPGTVTGELFF
few	TRBD1	TRBV28	TRBJ1-1	TGTGCCAGCAGTTTACCAGGACAGGATATCGACACTGAAGCTTTCTTT	CASSLPGQDIDTEAFF
.	.	TRBV5-4	TRBJ2-7	TGTGCCAGCAGCTTGGGCCGAGCGAAGCCCTACGAGCAGTACTTC	CASSLGRAKPYEQYF
.	.	TRBV27	TRBJ2-7	TGTGCCAGCAGTTTAGTACGGGACACTCAATACGAGCAGTACTTC	CASSLVRDTQYEQYF